One T cell receptor (beta chain) is described in this entry. This sample is drawn from a study of radiation and T cells in renal cell carcinoma. The assay was immunoSEQ multiplex PCR, and TCRdb's table has in-frame clones only and misses some. Of just over 95,000 clones listed, around 83% are singletons. The time point here: blood 4 weeks post-SBRT, at nephrectomy. The treatment is: 15 Gy SBRT to primary tumor, nephrectomy 4 weeks later. Blood was sampled at baseline, 2 weeks and 4 weeks after SBRT. This TCR came from a man in his 60s with renal cell carcinoma. Sequencing was performed on blood, taken from a patient whose treatment included radiotherapy and nephrectomy.

CDR3 DNA sequence: TGTGCCAGCAGCCATTTCGAGACCCAGTACTTC. Amino acid sequence: CASSHFETQYF. This chain connects TRBV14 to TRBJ2-5; D gene unclear. CDR3 length: 11 amino acids. Germline loops: CDR1 SGHDN, CDR2 FVKESK. V shed 3 bases and J shed 5 bases, with 4 bases lying between them.